The clone carrying this T cell receptor beta chain was recorded once. CD45RO-negative cells were positively selected for CCR7, leaving out terminally differentiated effector memory CD45RA+ cells. Generated by immunoSEQ multiplex PCR, the TCRdb table keeps only in-frame clones and is missing some. The sample holds about 750,000 clones, approximately 92% seen once. The entry originates in a study of shared clonotypes between healthy human individuals. V was cut by 7 bases and J by 1 base, with 8 bases left in between. CDR1 and CDR2 (germline): SEHNR, FQNEAQ (reference sequence). This CDR3 spans 12 amino acids.

The sample comprised naive CD8+ T cells sorted from blood. The receptor's source is a man aged 25-45 years in good health. V usage is TRBV7-9 and J usage is TRBJ2-7; D unresolved. The chain's CDR3 is CASTHGSYEQYF. CDR3 DNA: TGTGCCAGCACCCATGGATCCTACGAGCAGTACTTC.